Below, one T cell receptor (beta chain) is given with its context. Method: immunoSEQ multiplex PCR; TCRdb's copy keeps in-frame clones and lacks some. This sample has about 680,000 clones, with roughly nine tenths found just once. The naive CD8 population came from CD45RO-negative cells selected for CCR7, without terminally differentiated effector memory CD45RA+ cells. This record belongs to a study of shared clonotypes between healthy human individuals. Study-level information: The cohort comprised a couple of women and a few men. Their ages spanned 18 to 49 years.

This TCR was recovered from a man aged 30-40 years in good health. The sequenced sample consisted of naive CD8+ T cells sorted from blood.

The CDR3 DNA sequence: TGTGCCAGCAGCCTCCGCCCCCCGGACAGGGGCGGATCCTACGAGCAGTACTTC. Translated, it gives CASSLRPPDRGGSYEQYF. The chain uses TRBV7-6 and TRBJ2-7, with 9 positions matching TRBD1. Trimming removed 5 bases from V and 1 base from J; junction bases left unmatched: 15. The germline gives CDR1 SGHVS, CDR2 FNYEAQ. This CDR3 is built from 18 residues. The whole variable domain, remainder taken from reference TRBV7-6 and TRBJ2-7, is GAGVSQSPRYKVTKRGQDVALRCDPISGHVSLYWYRQALGQGPEFLTYFNYEAQQDKSGLPNDRFSAERPEGSISTLTIQRTEQRDSAMYRCASSLRPPDRGGSYEQYFGPGTRLTVT.